Sequencing of this TCR beta chain was carried out in a study of blood T cell repertoires in COVID-19. Study-wide context: Samples of COVID-19 (acute and convalescent) were obtained from the United States, Italy and Spain. T cells, B-cell-depleted T cells, or PBMCs supplied cDNA or gDNA.

The CDR3 is 15 amino acids. In germline, CDR1 is SGHTA, CDR2 FQGNSA. The V gene lost 1 base and the J gene lost 6 bases, with 14 bases spanning the gap. This clone was recorded only once. Other DNA sequences in this specimen translate into the identical CDR3. Original handling: Reference gene primer amplification gave estimated nucleated cell counts. Repertoires were generated with immunoSEQ multiplex PCR, while TCRdb's copy carries only in-frame clones and drops some. The V and J calls and clone size are taken from that table; D and trimming were inferred from the DNA. The sample consists of around 220,000 clones, around 80% of them appearing once.

Specimen: peripheral blood. The TCR originated in a young man with active or convalescent COVID-19. The chain is built from TRBV7-2 and TRBJ2-3; TRBD2 is a possible D gene (6 bases). The CDR3 reads CASSLVGGTTDTQYF. The CDR3, as DNA: TGTGCCAGCAGCTTAGTGGGGGGTACTACGGATACGCAGTATTTT.